The rows below give T cell receptor beta chains drawn from one sample of a study of cytomegalovirus exposure and HLA in healthy donors. Some clones are missing from TCRdb's copy, which holds only in-frame ones; the method was immunoSEQ multiplex PCR. The sample shows about 150,000 clones, 86% of them seen only once. Sequenced material: PBMCs. These TCRs come from a human donor in good health. Both conserved end residues are part of each CDR3. Each record gives: clone size, V gene, J gene, D gene, CDR3 DNA, CDR3 protein. The D gene is left open where the match is weak. A row's size may be missing; if present it is once, few, many or a size class.

>.|TRBV2|TRBJ2-7|TRBD1
TGTGCCAGCAGCTCCGGGACAGGGTTCTACGAGCAGTACTTC
CASSSGTGFYEQYF
>once|TRBV27|TRBJ2-3|.
TGTGCCAGCAGTTGGTTAGCCACAGATACGCAGTATTTT
CASSWLATDTQYF
>.|TRBV5-1|TRBJ1-3|TRBD1
TGCGCCAGCAGCTCGACCACAGGGGACACCATATATTTT
CASSSTTGDTIYF
>few|TRBV7-2|TRBJ1-2|TRBD1
TGTGCCAGCAGCTTAGCGGCAGGGGGCGCTGCTAACTATGGCTACACCTTC
CASSLAAGGAANYGYTF
>few|TRBV7-3|TRBJ2-5|TRBD1
TGTGCCAGCAGCAAACAGGGGGCCGGGGAGACCCAGTACTTC
CASSKQGAGETQYF
>medium-sized|TRBV11-2|TRBJ2-1|.
TGTGCCAGCAGCCCTGGGGGGTGGGAGCAGTTCTTC
CASSPGGWEQFF
>.|TRBV6-1|TRBJ1-5|.
TGTGCCAGCGACCCCAGGAGGAATCAGCCCCAGCATTTT
CASDPRRNQPQHF
>.|TRBV2|TRBJ1-4|.
TGTGCCAGCAGTCGGGGTTATGAAAAACTGTTTTTT
CASSRGYEKLFF
>.|TRBV2|TRBJ1-6|TRBD1
TGTGCCAGCAGTCCATGGACAGGGGCGAATAATTCACCCCTCCACTTT
CASSPWTGANNSPLHF
>.|TRBV2|TRBJ2-7|.
TGTGCCAGCAGGCCCCAGGGTCACGAGCAGTACTTC
CASRPQGHEQYF
>.|TRBV6-5|TRBJ1-2|.
TGTGCCAGCAGTTACCGCAGGAACAACTATGGCTACACCTTC
CASSYRRNNYGYTF
>many|TRBV28|TRBJ1-2|TRBD1
TGTGCCAGCAGTTTGACAGGGGATCACTATGGCTACACCTTC
CASSLTGDHYGYTF
>.|TRBV2|TRBJ1-5|TRBD1
TGTGCCAGCAGTGAAAGGGGGCCTGGTCAGCCCCAGCATTTT
CASSERGPGQPQHF
>.|TRBV7-3|TRBJ1-1|.
TGTGCCAGCTCTACAGGGCCGAACACTGAAGCTTTCTTT
CASSTGPNTEAFF
>few|TRBV2|TRBJ1-1|.
TGTGCCAGCAGCTCCGGGTACACTGAAGCTTTCTTT
CASSSGYTEAFF